The present TCR beta chain was sequenced within a study of cytomegalovirus exposure and HLA in healthy donors. The donors were healthy bone marrow donors. Points on this clone: The same CDR3 arises from other DNA sequences in this sample as well.

There are 14 residues in the CDR3. Germline CDR1 reads SNHLY; CDR2 reads FYNNEI. V lost 9 bases, J lost 4 bases, and 16 bases lay in between. The primer mix had 60 Vbeta and 13 Jbeta primers. Measured with immunoSEQ multiplex PCR; TCRdb has only the in-frame clones, and not every one. Of 100,000 to 150,000 clones listed, roughly four fifths are singletons. V is TRBV2 and J is TRBJ2-1, with D tentatively TRBD2 (6 bases). Sequenced: PBMCs. The origin of this receptor is a man in his fifties or sixties in good health and CMV-seropositive. The CDR3 is CASSGLVSYNEQFF. CDR3 nucleotides: TGTGCCAGTTCGGGACTGGTCTCATACAATGAGCAGTTCTTC. Full variable domain (outside the CDR3, taken from reference TRBV2 and TRBJ2-1): EPEVTQTPSHQVTQMGQEVILRCVPISNHLYFYWYRQILGQKVEFLVSFYNNEISEKSEIFDDQFSVERPDGSNFTLKIRSTKLEDSAMYFCASSGLVSYNEQFFGPGTRLTVL.